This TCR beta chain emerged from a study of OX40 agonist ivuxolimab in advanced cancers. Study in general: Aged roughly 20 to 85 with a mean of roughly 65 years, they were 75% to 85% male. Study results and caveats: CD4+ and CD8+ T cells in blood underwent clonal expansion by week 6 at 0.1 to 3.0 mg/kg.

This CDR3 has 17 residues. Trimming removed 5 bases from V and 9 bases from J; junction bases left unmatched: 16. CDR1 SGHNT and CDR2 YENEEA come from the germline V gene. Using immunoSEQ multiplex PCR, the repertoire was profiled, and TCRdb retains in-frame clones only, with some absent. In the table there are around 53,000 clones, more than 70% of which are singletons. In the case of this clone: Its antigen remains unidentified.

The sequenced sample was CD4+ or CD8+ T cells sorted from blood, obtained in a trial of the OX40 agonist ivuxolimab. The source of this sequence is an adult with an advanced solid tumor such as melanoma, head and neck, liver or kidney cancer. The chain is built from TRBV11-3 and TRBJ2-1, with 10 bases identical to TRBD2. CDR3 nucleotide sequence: TGTGCCAGCAGCCAGGGGAGGCTAGCGGGAGAAAAGGGTGAGCAGTTCTTC. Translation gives CASSQGRLAGEKGEQFF.